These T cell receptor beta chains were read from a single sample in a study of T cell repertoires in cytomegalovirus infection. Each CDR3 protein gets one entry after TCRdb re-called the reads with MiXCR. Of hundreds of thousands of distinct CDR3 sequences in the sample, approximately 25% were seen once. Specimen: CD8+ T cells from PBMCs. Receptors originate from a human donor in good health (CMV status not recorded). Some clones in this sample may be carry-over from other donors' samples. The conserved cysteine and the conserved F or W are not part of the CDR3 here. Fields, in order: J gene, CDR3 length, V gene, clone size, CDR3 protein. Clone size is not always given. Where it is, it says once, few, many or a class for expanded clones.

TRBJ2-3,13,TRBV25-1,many,ASSEYTGSTDTQY
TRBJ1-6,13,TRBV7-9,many,ASSLAAVYNSPLH
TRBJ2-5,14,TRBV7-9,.,ASSPRLAGGRETQY
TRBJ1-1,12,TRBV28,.,ASKGFEQLTEAF
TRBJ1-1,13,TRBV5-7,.,ASSLGCRGDTEAF
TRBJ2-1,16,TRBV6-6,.,ASSYLTGRPGFYNEQF
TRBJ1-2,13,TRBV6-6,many,ASSYSAGSYYGYT
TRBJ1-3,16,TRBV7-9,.,ASSHLNSGTGSGKTIY
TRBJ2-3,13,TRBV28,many,ASSLLAARTDTQY
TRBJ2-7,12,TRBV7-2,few,ASSSLGGSYEQY
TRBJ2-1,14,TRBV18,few,ASSPPKEDSYNEQF
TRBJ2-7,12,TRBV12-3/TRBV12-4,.,ASSLGQGWYEQY
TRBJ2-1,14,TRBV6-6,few,ASSYSPSGADNEQF
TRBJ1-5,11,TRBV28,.,ASSLTLNQPQH
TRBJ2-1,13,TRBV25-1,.,ASTPGGQANNEQF
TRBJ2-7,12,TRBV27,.,ASSPGGALWEQY
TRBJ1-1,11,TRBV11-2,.,ASSTDRTAEAF
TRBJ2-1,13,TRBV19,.,ASSMGTGGGDEQF
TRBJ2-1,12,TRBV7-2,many,ASSYLTDYNEQF
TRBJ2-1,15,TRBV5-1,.,ASSLVIAGGWSNEQF
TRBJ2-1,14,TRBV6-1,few,ASSPQFSVTYNEQF
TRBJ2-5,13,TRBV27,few,ASSSRLAVQETQY
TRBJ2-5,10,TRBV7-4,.,ASSFYQETQY
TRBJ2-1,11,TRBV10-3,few,AIGPTGTNEQF
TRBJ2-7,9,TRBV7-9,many,ASSLKYEQY
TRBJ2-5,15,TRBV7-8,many,ASSLDPGLAGQETQY